Listed here are 21 T cell receptor beta chains from one sample, sequenced in a study of cytomegalovirus exposure and HLA in healthy donors. PCR amplification relied on 60 Vbeta primers (plus 13 Jbeta primers). Generated by immunoSEQ multiplex PCR, the TCRdb table keeps only in-frame clones and is missing some. The repertoire includes about 170,000 clones, about three quarters of them detected once, and less than 1.5% sits in the top ten. Source material: PBMCs. Receptors were obtained from a young woman in good health and CMV-seropositive.

In its sample, this clone was seen once. This rearrangement joins TRBV5-1 to TRBJ1-4; 7 positions agree with TRBD1. The CDR3 is made up of 16 amino acids. CDR1 and CDR2 (germline): SGHRS, YFSETQ. V lost 4 bases and J lost 8; bases outside the gene matches: 14. Here the CDR3 reads CASSPQRGQAMEKLFF. CDR3 coding DNA: TGCGCCAGCAGCCCTCAAAGGGGGCAGGCCATGGAAAAACTGTTTTTT.

The chain carries TRBV30 and TRBJ1-1, with 7 bases identical to TRBD1. The CDR3 extends over 14 amino acids. Germline CDR1 and CDR2: GTSNPN and SVGIG (reference sequence). V shed 1 base and J 1 base; nucleotides not matched to a gene: 3. The DNA for the CDR3 is TGTGCCTGGAGTGCCGGGACAGCGAACACTGAAGCTTTCTTT. Translation: CAWSAGTANTEAFF.

This clone was recorded a few times. The genes are TRBV19 and TRBJ2-1; 7 nucleotides agree with TRBD2. CDR3 length: 14 amino acids. Germline V gene lookup returns CDR1 LNHDA and CDR2 SQIVND (reference sequence). CDR3 in amino acids: CSSSITSANNEQFF. CDR3 bases: TGTTCATCCAGTATTACTAGCGCTAACAATGAGCAGTTCTTC.

This chain links TRBV5-1 with TRBJ2-3, with D possibly TRBD2 on 6 matching bases. The CDR3 loop spans 15 amino acids. The germline CDR1 and CDR2 sequences are SGHRS and YFSETQ. The ends were cut back, 4 bases at V and 2 bases at J, with 14 bases in the middle. The CDR3 loop reads CASSPGTPNTDTQYF. The CDR3 DNA reads TGCGCCAGCAGCCCCGGGACTCCCAACACAGATACGCAGTATTTT.

The chain has TRBV5-1 and TRBJ1-2; D is uncertain. Germline V CDR1 and CDR2: SGHRS, YFSETQ. The V and J ends lost 1 base and 4 bases respectively, with 11 bases between them. This CDR3 has 14 amino acids. The CDR3 region is CASSLTGNSYGYTF. As DNA, the CDR3 is TGCGCCAGCAGCTTGACGGGAAACAGCTATGGCTACACCTTC.

CDR3 in amino acids: CASSDSGGPSEQYF. The CDR3 DNA reads TGTGCCAGCAGTGATTCGGGAGGGCCTTCCGAGCAGTACTTC. This rearrangement joins TRBV2 to TRBJ2-7, with 8 bases fitting TRBD2. CDR3 length: 14 amino acids. V lost 3 bases to trimming and J lost 6 bases; unmatched junction nucleotides: 7. The germline CDR1 and CDR2 sequences are SNHLY and FYNNEI.

This chain joins TRBV29-1 and TRBJ1-5, with D possibly matching TRBD1 (6 bases). The CDR3 spans 12 residues. CDR1 is SQVTM, CDR2 ANQGSEA, per germline. V gave up 6 bases and J gave up 3 bases, with 9 bases separating them. The CDR3 nucleotides are TGCAGCGTCGCGGGGGCCAATCAGCCCCAGCATTTT. Translated: CSVAGANQPQHF.

The chain is built from TRBV6-1 and TRBJ1-2; no clear D. The CDR3 covers 12 residues. The V and J ends lost 6 bases and 5 bases respectively, with 10 bases between them. Germline loops: CDR1 MNHNS, CDR2 SASEGT. The CDR3 DNA follows: TGTGCCAGCAGAGAAAGGCGGTATGGCTACACCTTC. It is translated as CASRERRYGYTF.

The CDR3 reads CAISVIQGRQETQYF. CDR3 sequence (DNA): TGTGCCATCAGTGTCATACAGGGGAGGCAAGAGACCCAGTACTTC. The V call is TRBV10-3, the J call TRBJ2-5; tentatively, D is TRBD1 (7 bases). Germline CDR1 reads ENHRY; CDR2 reads SYGVKD. The CDR3 spans 15 residues. Trimming shortened V by 4 bases and J by 2 bases, and 14 bases separated the two germline ends.

CDR3 amino acids: CASSVGGVSYSGNTIYF. The CDR3 bases are TGTGCCAGCAGCGTAGGGGGAGTCTCCTACTCTGGAAACACCATATATTTT. The chain joins TRBV9 to TRBJ1-3; no definite D call. The CDR3 consists of 17 residues. The V end lost 0 bases, the J end lost 0 bases, and 13 bases lay between the germline ends. Germline CDR1 and CDR2: SGDLS and YYNGEE.

The sample holds a few counts of this clone. The chain recombines TRBV5-1 with TRBJ2-2; D may be TRBD1 (6 bases). The V gene lost 4 bases and the J gene lost 5 bases, with 15 bases spanning the gap. Germline assignment: CDR1 SGHRS and CDR2 YFSETQ. The CDR3 length is 15 residues. CDR3 protein: CASSSTGTFTGELFF. In DNA, the CDR3 is TGCGCCAGCAGCAGCACAGGGACCTTTACCGGGGAGCTGTTTTTT.

The rearrangement links TRBV28 to TRBJ2-7; D uncertain. This CDR3 is 12 amino acids long. Germline values: CDR1 MDHEN, CDR2 SYDVKM. Trimming removed 3 bases from V and 5 bases from J, with 8 bases in between. The CDR3 DNA sequence: TGTGCCAGCAGTTTCTCTATGGACGAGCAGTACTTC. It encodes CASSFSMDEQYF.

The chain combines TRBV4-2 with TRBJ1-3; D unresolved. This CDR3 has 14 amino acids. The V gene's germline CDR1 is LGHNA and CDR2 YNFKEQ. Trimming cost V 0 bases and J 4 bases, with 7 bases left between them. The CDR3 DNA reads TGTGCCAGCAGCCAAGAGACTGGCGGAAACACCATATATTTT. This gives the protein CASSQETGGNTIYF.

This chain links TRBV7-2 with TRBJ2-7; D gene uncertain. Trimming removed 5 bases at V and 2 bases at J, with 25 bases between. The CDR3 extends over 18 amino acids. Germline CDR1 and CDR2: SGHTA and FQGNSA. The CDR3 spells CASSPPLRLSVAAYEQYF. The CDR3 DNA is TGTGCCAGCAGCCCACCCCTACGGTTATCCGTTGCGGCCTACGAGCAGTACTTC.

The J gene is TRBJ1-2, the V gene TRBV29-1; D remains unclear. Germline loops: CDR1 SQVTM, CDR2 ANQGSEA. There are 12 residues in the CDR3. Trimming shortened V by 3 bases and J by 4 bases, and 9 bases separated the two germline ends. The CDR3 is CSVEGVGYGYTF. The CDR3 coding sequence is TGCAGCGTTGAGGGAGTGGGCTATGGCTACACCTTC.

V is TRBV5-1 and J is TRBJ2-7; 9 nucleotides match TRBD1. The junction had 1 base not matched to a gene; V was cut back by 4 bases and J by 2 bases. The CDR3 loop spans 13 amino acids. The V gene's germline CDR1 is SGHRS and CDR2 YFSETQ. The CDR3 DNA reads as TGCGCCAGCAGCCGGGACAGGGCCTACGAGCAGTACTTC. It is translated as CASSRDRAYEQYF.

CDR3 nucleotide sequence: TGTGCCAGCAGTCCGGGACAGCCGAACTATGGCTACACCTTC. Encoded protein: CASSPGQPNYGYTF. V gene TRBV6-5 combines with J gene TRBJ1-2, with 7 bases aligning to TRBD1. The CDR3 spans 14 residues. The junction had 5 bases not matched to a gene; V was cut back by 5 bases and J by 2 bases. In germline, CDR1 is MNHEY, CDR2 SVGAGI.

This chain joins TRBV7-2 and TRBJ2-7; D call uncertain. Trimming removed 4 bases at V and 0 bases at J, with 19 bases between. This CDR3 has 17 amino acids. The germline gives CDR1 SGHTA, CDR2 FQGNSA. In DNA, the CDR3 is TGTGCCAGCAGCTCCCCATTTCTGACTCCCACCTCCTACGAGCAGTACTTC. It translates to CASSSPFLTPTSYEQYF.

This chain joins TRBV6-6 and TRBJ2-7, with 7 bases identical to TRBD1. This CDR3 is 13 amino acids long. V was clipped by 6 bases and J by 4 bases; unmatched bases: 6. The germline gives CDR1 MNHNY, CDR2 SVGAGI (reference sequence). The CDR3 nucleotides are TGTGCCAGCAGCCATCGGGACAGTTACGAGCAGTACTTC. Residues: CASSHRDSYEQYF.

The CDR3 spells CASSFPSSYEQYF. The CDR3 nucleotides are TGTGCCAGCAGTTTCCCCTCTTCCTACGAGCAGTACTTC. The rearrangement links TRBV27 to TRBJ2-7; no reliable D call. Germline lookup yields CDR1 MNHEY and CDR2 SMNVEV (reference sequence). V lost 3 bases, J lost 1 base, and 7 bases lay in between. The CDR3 length is 13 residues.

The rearrangement uses TRBV4-3 and TRBJ1-1; the D gene is possibly TRBD1 (5 bases). CDR1 is LGHNA and CDR2 is YSLEER in the germline V gene. The ends were cut back, 4 bases at V and 6 bases at J, with 21 bases in the middle. The CDR3 is 16 residues long. The DNA of the CDR3 is TGCGCCAGCAGCCCTAGTTGGCGGGGGGTGATGGCTGAAGCTTTCTTT. Its translation is CASSPSWRGVMAEAFF.